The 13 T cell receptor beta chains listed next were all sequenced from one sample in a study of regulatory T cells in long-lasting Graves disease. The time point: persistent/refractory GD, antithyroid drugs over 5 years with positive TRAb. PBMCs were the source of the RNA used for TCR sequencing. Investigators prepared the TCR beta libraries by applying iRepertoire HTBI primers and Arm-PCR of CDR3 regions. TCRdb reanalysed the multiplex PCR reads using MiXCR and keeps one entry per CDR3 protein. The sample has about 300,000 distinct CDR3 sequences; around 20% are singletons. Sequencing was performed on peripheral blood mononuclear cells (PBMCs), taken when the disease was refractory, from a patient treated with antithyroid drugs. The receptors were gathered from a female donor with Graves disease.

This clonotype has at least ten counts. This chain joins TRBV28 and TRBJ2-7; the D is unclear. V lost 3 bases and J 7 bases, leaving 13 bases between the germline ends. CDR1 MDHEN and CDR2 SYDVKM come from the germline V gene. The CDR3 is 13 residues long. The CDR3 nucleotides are TGTGCCAGCAGTTTTCAAAGGTCTTGGGAGCAGTACTTC. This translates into CASSFQRSWEQYF.

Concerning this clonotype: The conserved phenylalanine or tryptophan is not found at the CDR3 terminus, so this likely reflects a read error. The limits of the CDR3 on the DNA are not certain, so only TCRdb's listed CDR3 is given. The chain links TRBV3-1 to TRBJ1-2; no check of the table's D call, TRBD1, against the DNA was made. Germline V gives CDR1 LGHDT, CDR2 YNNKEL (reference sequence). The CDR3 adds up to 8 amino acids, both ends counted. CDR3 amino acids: CASGQTVI.

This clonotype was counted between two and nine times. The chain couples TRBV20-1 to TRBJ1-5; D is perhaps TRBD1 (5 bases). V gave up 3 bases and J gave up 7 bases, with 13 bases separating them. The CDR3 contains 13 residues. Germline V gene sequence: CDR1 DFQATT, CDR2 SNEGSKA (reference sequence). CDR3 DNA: TGCAGTGCTAGCGTCCAGGGTGGGCAGCCCCAGCATTTT. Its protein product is CSASVQGGQPQHF.

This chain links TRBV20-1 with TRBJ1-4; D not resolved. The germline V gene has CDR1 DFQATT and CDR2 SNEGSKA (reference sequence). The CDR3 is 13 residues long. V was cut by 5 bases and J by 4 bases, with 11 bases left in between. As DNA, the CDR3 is TGCAGTGCTGGGGTTCAGAATAATGAAAAACTGTTTTTT. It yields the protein CSAGVQNNEKLFF.

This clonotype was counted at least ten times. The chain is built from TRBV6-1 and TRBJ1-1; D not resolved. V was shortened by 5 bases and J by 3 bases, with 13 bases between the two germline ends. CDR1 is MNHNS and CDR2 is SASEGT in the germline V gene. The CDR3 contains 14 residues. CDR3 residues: CASSQQMTYTEAFF. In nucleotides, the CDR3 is TGTGCCAGCAGTCAACAAATGACGTACACTGAAGCTTTCTTT.

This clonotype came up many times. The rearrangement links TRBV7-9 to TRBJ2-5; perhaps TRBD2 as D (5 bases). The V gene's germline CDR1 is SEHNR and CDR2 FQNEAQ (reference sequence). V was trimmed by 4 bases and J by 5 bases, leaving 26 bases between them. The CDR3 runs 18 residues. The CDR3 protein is CASSSDWRAVGPVETQYF. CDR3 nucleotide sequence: TGTGCCAGCAGCTCGGACTGGAGAGCCGTAGGACCGGTGGAGACCCAGTACTTC. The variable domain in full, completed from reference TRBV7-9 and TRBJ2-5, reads DTGVSQNPRHKITKRGQNVTFRCDPISEHNRLYWYRQTLGQGPEFLTYFQNEAQLEKSRLLSDRFSAERPKGSFSTLEIQRTEQGDSAMYLCASSSDWRAVGPVETQYFGPGTRLLVL.

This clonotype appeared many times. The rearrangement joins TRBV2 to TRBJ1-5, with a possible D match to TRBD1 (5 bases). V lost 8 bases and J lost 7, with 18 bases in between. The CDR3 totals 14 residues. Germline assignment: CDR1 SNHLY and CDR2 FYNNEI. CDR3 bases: TGTGCCAGCGATGGACCAGGGCTAGGGCAGCCCCAGCATTTT. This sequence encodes CASDGPGLGQPQHF.

CDR3 nucleotides: TGCAGTGCCCGGGACGCAGGCGTAGATGAGCAGTTCTTC. Protein product: CSARDAGVDEQFF. This chain connects TRBV20-1 to TRBJ2-1; D tentatively fits TRBD1 or TRBD2 (5 bases each). The length of the CDR3 is 13 residues. Per the germline V gene, CDR1 is DFQATT and CDR2 is SNEGSKA (reference sequence). Trimming took 6 bases from V and 8 from J, leaving 17 bases between them.

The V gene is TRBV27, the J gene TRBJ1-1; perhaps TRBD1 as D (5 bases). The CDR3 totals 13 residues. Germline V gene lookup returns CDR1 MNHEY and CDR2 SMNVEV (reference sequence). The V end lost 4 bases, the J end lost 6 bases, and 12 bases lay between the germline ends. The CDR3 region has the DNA TGTGCCAGCAGTTCAGGGTTTATGGCTGAAGCTTTCTTT. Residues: CASSSGFMAEAFF.

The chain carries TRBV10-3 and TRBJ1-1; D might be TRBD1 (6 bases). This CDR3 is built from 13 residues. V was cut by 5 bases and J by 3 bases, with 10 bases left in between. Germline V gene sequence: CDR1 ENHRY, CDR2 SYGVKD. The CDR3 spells CAISRTGYTEAFF. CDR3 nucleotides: TGTGCCATCAGTCGAACAGGGTACACTGAAGCTTTCTTT.

CDR3 bases: TGCGCCAGCAGCCAAGAGACAGGGGTCCGTGATGAGCAGTTCTTC. Its translation: CASSQETGVRDEQFF. The chain joins TRBV4-3 to TRBJ2-1, with 8 bases identical to TRBD1. Germline CDR1 is LGHNA and CDR2 is YSLEER. CDR3 length equals 15 residues. Losses at the gene ends were 0 bases for V and 8 bases for J; bases not matched to a gene: 6.

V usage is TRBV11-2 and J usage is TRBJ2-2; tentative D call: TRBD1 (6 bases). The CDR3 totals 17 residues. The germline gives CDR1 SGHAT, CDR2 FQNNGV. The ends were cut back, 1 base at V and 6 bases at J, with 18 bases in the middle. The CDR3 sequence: CASSLGVGTIFAGELFF. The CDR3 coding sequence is TGTGCCAGCAGCTTAGGGGTCGGGACAATCTTTGCCGGGGAGCTGTTTTTT.

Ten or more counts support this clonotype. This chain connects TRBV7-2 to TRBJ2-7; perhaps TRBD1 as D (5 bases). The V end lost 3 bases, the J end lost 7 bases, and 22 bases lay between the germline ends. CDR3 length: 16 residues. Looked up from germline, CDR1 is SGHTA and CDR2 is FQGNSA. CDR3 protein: CASSFNSRASPGEQYF. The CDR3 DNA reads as TGTGCCAGCAGCTTTAACAGCAGGGCCAGCCCTGGGGAGCAGTACTTC.